The entry below gives a single T cell receptor beta chain sequence along with its context. TCRdb's copy holds only in-frame clones and misses some; the assay was immunoSEQ multiplex PCR. The data contain 83,000 or so clones, 85% to 90% of them seen just once; the ten biggest clones take up about 3.9%. This entry is derived from a study of identifying expanded T cells in peripheral blood. V was cut by 5 bases and J by 0 bases, with 11 bases left in between. Germline V gene sequence: CDR1 MDHEN, CDR2 SYDVKM. The CDR3 consists of 14 residues. The sequencing input was blood. The V gene is TRBV28, the J gene TRBJ2-7, with D possibly being TRBD2 (5 bases). The receptor's source is a person between 18 and 75 years old in good health. CDR3 loop: CASSLIGDSYEQYF. The CDR3 nucleotides read TGTGCCAGCAGTCTTATCGGGGACTCCTACGAGCAGTACTTC.